A single sample is the source of the 4 T cell receptor beta chains below, sequenced in a study of T-cell memory formation after mild COVID-19 (dated by TCRdb to the early 2020s). The library was built by means of 5' RACE. TCRdb lists the instrument as Illumina NovaSeq 6000. TCRdb reprocessing: public reads trimmed at Q25 with fastp, clones called with MiXCR, in-frame beta chains kept. Rows with a matching CDR3 protein are joined into one entry that keeps the most common DNA and genes. The sample table holds some 490,000 distinct CDR3 sequences, of which around a sixth were seen once. Roughly an eighth of the sample is held by the ten biggest clonotypes. Sequencing was done on a sample of PBMCs or a T cell subset sorted from them (not recorded which). Receptors were obtained from an adult woman who had mild COVID-19 (a few samples of this study predate the infection). The sample titles of this study are shuffled in the database, so cell type and time point are left out; the donor was told from shared clones.

The chain uses TRBV12-2 and TRBJ2-3; TRBD2 reflects the table's D call only, with no check against the DNA. TRBV12-2 is classified as a pseudogene. The CDR3 is made up of 15 amino acids. CDR3: CASRLTSVSTDTQYF. In DNA, the CDR3 is TGTGCAAGTCGCTTGACTAGCGTGAGCACAGATACGCAGTATTTT.

The rearrangement links TRBV29-1 to TRBJ2-1; 11 bases map to TRBD2. Per the germline V gene, CDR1 is SQVTM and CDR2 is ANQGSEA. The CDR3 covers 14 residues. The trim removed 4 bases at V and 3 bases at J, leaving 2 bases unmatched. CDR3 in DNA: TGCAGCGTTGCCGGGACTAGCGGCTACAATGAGCAGTTCTTC. This translates into CSVAGTSGYNEQFF.

This chain uses TRBV7-2 with TRBJ2-7; 11 positions agree with TRBD2. CDR1 SGHTA and CDR2 FQGNSA come from the germline V gene. The CDR3 totals 16 residues. After removal of 5 bases from V and 4 bases from J, the junction contained 10 bases not matched to a gene. CDR3 sequence (DNA): TGTGCCAGCAGCCCCATAGCGGGGGGGCTTAGGTACGAGCAGTACTTC. It translates to CASSPIAGGLRYEQYF. The complete variable domain, with remaining parts taken from reference TRBV7-2 and TRBJ2-7, reads GAGVSQSPSNKVTEKGKDVELRCDPISGHTALYWYRQSLGQGLEFLIYFQGNSAPDKSGLPSDRFSAERTGGSVSTLTIQRTQQEDSAVYLCASSPIAGGLRYEQYFGPGTRLTVT.

This clonotype was seen just once. The gene calls are TRBV6-2 or TRBV6-3 and TRBJ2-2, with 8 nucleotides matching TRBD2. This CDR3 contains 18 residues. V lost 5 bases and J lost 0; bases outside the gene matches: 11. The germline CDR1 and CDR2 sequences are MNHEY and SVGEGT. The CDR3 DNA reads as TGTGCCAGCAGTGTTTCAGCGGGAGCCCCCTCGAACACCGGGGAGCTGTTTTTT. It yields the protein CASSVSAGAPSNTGELFF.